The T cell receptor (beta chain) under discussion was sequenced for a study of blood T cells in healthy people across ages. Then a second PCR, running roughly 7 to 11 cycles, was carried out with a sample-barcoded 5' primer and a J-beta primer mix. TCRdb passed the 5' RACE reads through MiXCR, listing each CDR3 protein once. The sample includes 2 million or so distinct CDR3 sequences, roughly 50% seen only once; the top ten take more than 2%. Donors were healthy Caucasian individuals from Russia aged roughly 6 to 90. Study conclusions and caveats: Percentage of naive T cells showed a strong correlation with TCR beta diversity. A roughly linear age-dependent decrease characterized TCR beta diversity per million T cells.

Details on this clonotype: Its antigen remains unidentified.

Trimming cost V 6 bases and J 7 bases; bases outside gene matches: 9. This CDR3 comprises 13 residues. Looked up from germline, CDR1 is KGHSH and CDR2 is LQKENI. This receptor was identified in a woman in her forties in good health. The sequenced material came from blood. The chain links TRBV18 to TRBJ2-7, with 7 bases fitting TRBD1. DNA for the CDR3: TGTGCCAGCTCCCCTGGACAGGATAGGGAGCAGTACTTC. Protein: CASSPGQDREQYF. Looking up the rest from reference TRBV18 and TRBJ2-7 gives the full variable domain: NAGVMQNPRHLVRRRGQEARLRCSPMKGHSHVYWYRQLPEEGLKFMVYLQKENIIDESGMPKERFSAEFPKEGPSILRIQQVVRGDSAAYFCASSPGQDREQYFGPGTRLTVT.